Below are 30 T cell receptor beta chains sequenced from a single sample in a study of CD8+CD57+ T cells in acquired aplastic anemia. CD8+CD57+ cell expansion, shown by flow cytometry, had occurred in the patients selected for sequencing. Genomic DNA provided the template from which TCR beta VDJ and CDR3 profiles were obtained. TCRdb recomputed calls from the reads with MiXCR, one row per CDR3 protein. The data contain about 150,000 distinct CDR3 sequences, around 43% of them singletons. The sequenced sample consisted of sorted CD4+, CD8+, or CD8+CD57+ T cells (not recorded which) from PBMCs. All receptors derive from a human donor with aplastic anemia.

This clonotype has more than one count but fewer than ten. This chain uses TRBV29-1 with TRBJ2-7; D remains unclear. In germline, CDR1 is SQVTM, CDR2 ANQGSEA. The CDR3 has 13 amino acids. The germline V and J ends were trimmed by 7 bases and 3 bases, with 16 bases remaining between them. The CDR3 loop is CSARSVQGYEQYF. In DNA form, the CDR3 reads TGCAGCGCCCGGTCTGTGCAAGGCTACGAGCAGTACTTC.

The chain recombines TRBV7-2 with TRBJ1-2; the match to TRBD1 covers 10 bases. The length of the CDR3 is 15 residues. The junction had 6 bases not matched to a gene; V was cut back by 5 bases and J by 3 bases. The V gene's germline CDR1 is SGHTA and CDR2 FQGNSA. The CDR3 coding sequence is TGTGCCAGCAGCCCCCACGGGACAGGGGACTATGGCTACACCTTC. Its protein product is CASSPHGTGDYGYTF. The variable domain in full, completed from reference TRBV7-2 and TRBJ1-2, reads GAGVSQSPSNKVTEKGKDVELRCDPISGHTALYWYRQSLGQGLEFLIYFQGNSAPDKSGLPSDRFSAERTGGSVSTLTIQRTQQEDSAVYLCASSPHGTGDYGYTFGSGTRLTVV.

In the case of this clonotype: Possible read error: a much larger clone is one base away. J is TRBJ2-7 and V is TRBV2; 10 nucleotides match TRBD2. The CDR3 runs 14 residues. Per germline, CDR1 SNHLY and CDR2 FYNNEI. J lost 4 bases, V lost 7 bases, and 7 bases had no gene match. The CDR3 spells CASNPAGGLYEQYF. The CDR3 nucleotides are TGTGCCAGCAACCCAGCGGGAGGGTTATACGAGCAGTACTTC.

The table lists this clonotype with a few counts. The chain employs TRBV2 and TRBJ2-7, with 12 bases matching TRBD1. V shed 6 bases, J shed 7 bases, and the junction held 7 bases outside the gene matches. Germline V gene sequence: CDR1 SNHLY, CDR2 FYNNEI. The CDR3 spans 14 residues. CDR3 sequence (DNA): TGTGCCAGCAGCAGGGGACAGGGGGCGAGAGAGCAGTACTTC. Amino acids: CASSRGQGAREQYF.

The CDR3 region is CATSAGRAAKYNEQFF. Written as DNA, the CDR3 is TGTGCCACCAGTGCCGGCAGGGCCGCCAAATACAATGAGCAGTTCTTC. The chain carries TRBV24-1 and TRBJ2-1; TRBD1 is a possible D gene (5 bases). The germline V and J ends were trimmed by 5 bases and 4 bases, with 17 bases remaining between them. The CDR3 spans 16 residues. Per germline, CDR1 KGHDR and CDR2 SFDVKD.

This clonotype occurred many times. This chain connects TRBV6-1 to TRBJ1-4; the D gene is possibly TRBD1 (6 bases). The germline V and J ends were trimmed by 5 bases and 8 bases, with 12 bases remaining between them. In germline, CDR1 is MNHNS, CDR2 SASEGT. The CDR3 covers 13 residues. CDR3 loop: CASSKTGREKLFF. The CDR3 nucleotides read TGTGCCAGCAGTAAAACAGGGCGCGAAAAACTGTTTTTT.

The chain links TRBV5-1 to TRBJ2-7; 10 nucleotides align to TRBD2. Germline V lookup: CDR1 SGHRS, CDR2 YFSETQ. With 0 bases clipped from V and 6 bases from J, the junction kept 6 bases outside the gene matches. The CDR3 totals 15 residues. In nucleotides, the CDR3 is TGCGCCAGCAGCTTGGCTCGAGCGGGGGGGCCCGAGCAGTACGTC. This codes for CASSLARAGGPEQYV.

J is TRBJ2-7 and V is TRBV7-6; D uncertain. CDR1 and CDR2 from the germline V gene are SGHVS and FNYEAQ. The V and J ends lost 5 bases and 5 bases respectively, with 13 bases between them. This CDR3 region has 13 residues. The CDR3 sequence: CASSPGLKHEQYF. The DNA for the CDR3 is TGTGCCAGCAGCCCTGGGCTTAAACACGAGCAGTACTTC.

V is TRBV2 and J is TRBJ2-7; D gene uncertain. The CDR3 consists of 13 residues. Germline assignment: CDR1 SNHLY and CDR2 FYNNEI. Trimming removed 10 bases from V and 3 bases from J, with 16 bases in between. In nucleotides, the CDR3 is TGTGCCACCAAGCAGGTGATCGGCTACGAGCAGTACGTC. This translates into CATKQVIGYEQYV.

The chain has TRBV20-1 and TRBJ2-5; 7 bases line up with TRBD2. Looked up from germline, CDR1 is DFQATT and CDR2 is SNEGSKA (reference sequence). The CDR3 has 16 residues. With 0 bases clipped from V and 3 bases from J, the junction kept 10 bases outside the gene matches. The CDR3, as DNA: TGCAGTGCTAGAGATGTTGGCGGGGGTACCGAAGAGACCCAGTACTTC. Translating gives CSARDVGGGTEETQYF.

The chain recombines TRBV20-1 with TRBJ2-3; the D is unclear. V lost 3 bases and J 6 bases, leaving 13 bases between the germline ends. The CDR3 spans 13 residues. Germline CDR1 reads DFQATT; CDR2 reads SNEGSKA (reference sequence). The CDR3 spells CSAREMPSDTQYF. Here the CDR3 DNA reads TGCAGTGCTAGGGAGATGCCATCGGATACGCAGTATTTT.

With regard to this clonotype: Its ends do not fully match the called genes, so a read error is possible. The chain combines TRBV5-1 with TRBJ1-2, with a tentative D call TRBD1 (5 bases). Germline V gene sequence: CDR1 SGHRS, CDR2 YFSETQ. The CDR3 is 15 residues long. The CDR3 region is CASSLERGSPYGYAF. The CDR3 DNA reads as TGCGCCAGCAGCTTGGAGAGGGGTTCACCCTATGGCTACGCCTTC.

This clonotype was detected only a few times. This clone may be a read error of a much larger clone one base away. V usage is TRBV12-3 or TRBV12-4 and J usage is TRBJ2-7; D gene ambiguous. CDR3 length: 13 residues. The CDR3 nucleotides are TGTGCCGGCAGTTCCCAGAGGCTCCTCGAGCAGTACTTC. Translated: CAGSSQRLLEQYF.

The chain joins TRBV6-1 to TRBJ2-1; the match to TRBD2 covers 12 bases. Germline trimming cut 6 bases from V and 0 bases from J; bases unmatched to any gene: 6. In germline, CDR1 is MNHNS, CDR2 SASEGT. The CDR3 loop spans 17 amino acids. CDR3 DNA: TGTGCCAGCAGCCGGACTAGCGGGGTCCTCTCCTACAATGAGCAGTTCTTC. This translates into CASSRTSGVLSYNEQFF.

This chain links TRBV24-1 with TRBJ2-7; D may be TRBD1 (6 bases). Germline V gene data show CDR1 as KGHDR and CDR2 as SFDVKD. Between the trimmed V and J ends, which lost 3 bases and 6 bases, there was a span of 14 bases. The CDR3 extends over 14 amino acids. CDR3 protein: CATSDATGPGEQYF. In nucleotides, the CDR3 is TGTGCCACCAGTGATGCTACAGGGCCCGGCGAGCAGTACTTC.

This clonotype was seen a few times. The chain has TRBV14 and TRBJ2-1; TRBD2 matches 14 bases. V shed 3 bases and J 8 bases; nucleotides not matched to a gene: 9. Germline-derived CDR1 and CDR2 are SGHDN and FVKESK. CDR3 length: 17 amino acids. CDR3 amino acids: CASSHARLAGGLYEQFF. The CDR3 coding sequence is TGTGCCAGCAGCCACGCCCGACTAGCGGGGGGGTTGTATGAGCAGTTCTTC.

In regard to this clonotype: This clone may be a read error of a much larger clone one base away. The V and J genes are TRBV7-2 and TRBJ1-3; no clear D gene. The CDR3 runs 15 residues. Germline lookup yields CDR1 SGHTA and CDR2 FQGNSA. The CDR3 nucleotides are TGTGCCAGCAGCCAGGAGACTTTCTCTGGAAACACCACATATTTT. Translated: CASSQETFSGNTTYF. The whole variable domain, filled in from reference TRBV7-2 and TRBJ1-3, reads GAGVSQSPSNKVTEKGKDVELRCDPISGHTALYWYRQSLGQGLEFLIYFQGNSAPDKSGLPSDRFSAERTGGSVSTLTIQRTQQEDSAVYLCASSQETFSGNTTYFGEGSWLTVV.

This clonotype was seen more than once but under ten times. The chain is built from TRBV12-5 and TRBJ2-3; no firm D call. Deletions cut 1 base from V and 4 bases from J, with 15 bases between. Per germline, CDR1 LGHNT and CDR2 FRNRAP. This CDR3 spans 16 amino acids. CDR3 sequence reads: CASGLGRTARADTQYF. The CDR3 nucleotides are TGTGCTAGTGGTTTGGGCCGGACGGCCCGAGCAGATACGCAGTATTTT.

Many counts were recorded for this clonotype. V usage is TRBV25-1 and J usage is TRBJ2-1, with TRBD1 as a possible D gene (6 bases). V was shortened by 3 bases and J by 3 bases, with 18 bases between the two germline ends. Germline-derived CDR1 and CDR2 are MGHDK and SYGVNS. CDR3 length: 17 residues. In nucleotides, the CDR3 is TGTGCCAGCAGTGACATCAAGAGGGGGACACTCTACAATGAGCAGTTCTTC. Translated, it gives CASSDIKRGTLYNEQFF.

In this sample, this clonotype turned up many times. The V call is TRBV6-2 or TRBV6-3, the J call TRBJ2-2, with 11 positions matching TRBD1. The CDR3 extends over 14 amino acids. The ends lost 6 bases at V and 5 bases at J; junction bases unmatched: 2. Germline CDR1 MNHEY, CDR2 SVGEGT. The CDR3 bases are TGTGCCAGCAGCGGACAGGGGGCTACCGGGGAGCTGTTTTTT. Translation: CASSGQGATGELFF.

V is TRBV24-1 and J is TRBJ2-3; D is unresolved. Trimming cost V 5 bases and J 6 bases, with 8 bases left between them. The germline gives CDR1 KGHDR, CDR2 SFDVKD. The CDR3 runs to 12 residues. CDR3 nucleotide sequence: TGTGCCACCAGTGGGCCCGGGGATACGCAGTATTTT. Its protein product is CATSGPGDTQYF.

This clonotype was seen only a few times. A much larger clone sits a single nucleotide away, making a read error possible. This chain joins TRBV25-1 and TRBJ2-7; either TRBD1 or TRBD2 may supply D (6 bases each). The germline V gene has CDR1 MGHDK and CDR2 SYGVNS. V was trimmed by 5 bases and J by 3 bases, leaving 14 bases between them. The CDR3 length is 14 residues. The CDR3 nucleotides read TGTGCCAGCAGTCCGACAGGAGGGAGCTACGAGCAGTACTTC. Its protein product is CASSPTGGSYEQYF.

The CDR3 nucleotides are TGTGCCAGCAGTTCTACGACAGATTCACCCCTCCACTTT. Residues: CASSSTTDSPLHF. The chain combines TRBV12-3 or TRBV12-4 with TRBJ1-6; D perhaps matches TRBD1 (5 bases). The ends were cut back, 4 bases at V and 8 bases at J, with 9 bases in the middle. CDR3 length: 13 residues.

This clonotype has ten or more counts. The chain combines TRBV4-2 with TRBJ2-5; the D is unclear. The germline V gene encodes CDR1 LGHNA and CDR2 YNFKEQ. V was shortened by 2 bases and J by 5 bases, with 9 bases between the two germline ends. The CDR3 sequence is 13 residues long. CDR3 in DNA: TGTGCCAGCAGCCAAAAAAACGGGGAGACCCAGTACTTC. Its translation: CASSQKNGETQYF.

This clonotype was detected ten times or more. The chain carries TRBV11-1 and TRBJ1-2, with 7 bases aligning to TRBD1. Looked up from germline, CDR1 is SGHAT and CDR2 is FQDESV (reference sequence). V was pared by 5 bases and J by 4 bases, with 4 bases of the junction left unmatched. There are 13 residues in the CDR3. This CDR3 is CASSAGQTYGYTF. CDR3 nucleotides: TGTGCCAGCAGCGCGGGACAGACCTATGGCTACACCTTC.

Ten or more counts support this clonotype. The chain joins TRBV19 to TRBJ2-3; possibly TRBD1 or TRBD2 for D (5 bases each). The V end was cut by 0 bases, the J end by 6 bases, with 19 bases between. Germline lookup yields CDR1 LNHDA and CDR2 SQIVND (reference sequence). The CDR3 sequence is 17 residues long. The CDR3 region has the DNA TGTGCCAGTAGTATAGATCCGCAGAGGGGTTTGTCTGATACGCAGTATTTT. Residues: CASSIDPQRGLSDTQYF.

This clonotype has at least ten counts. This chain links TRBV20-1 with TRBJ2-7; D remains unclear. The V end lost 6 bases, the J end lost 6 bases, and 21 bases lay between the germline ends. The CDR3 has 14 amino acids. Germline V gene sequence: CDR1 DFQATT, CDR2 SNEGSKA (reference sequence). In nucleotides, the CDR3 is TGCAGTGCCGTCCTAAATGGGTCTTCTGGCGAGCAGTACTTC. Its protein product is CSAVLNGSSGEQYF.

This clonotype was counted at least ten times. V and J are TRBV19 and TRBJ2-1, with 9 bases fitting TRBD1. This CDR3 spans 14 amino acids. The J segment lost 7 bases and the V segment lost 3 bases, leaving 4 bases of the junction unmatched. In germline, CDR1 is LNHDA, CDR2 SQIVND (reference sequence). The CDR3 DNA reads as TGTGCCAGTAGTATCGGGACAGGGCGGAATGAGCAGTTCTTC. This codes for CASSIGTGRNEQFF.

Of note for this clonotype: Given a much more abundant clone one base away, this may be a read error. The rearrangement joins TRBV5-1 to TRBJ1-4; tentative D call: TRBD1 (5 bases). Trimming pared 4 bases from V and 6 bases from J, leaving 10 bases between. The germline gives CDR1 SGHRS, CDR2 YFSETQ. CDR3 length: 13 amino acids. In DNA form, the CDR3 reads TGCGCCAGCAGCGACAGCGCTGATGAAAAACTGTTTTTT. Protein product: CASSDSADEKLFF.

This clonotype occurred a few times. The chain links TRBV4-1 to TRBJ1-5; D not certain. Trimming left V 0 bases short and J 5 bases short, with 11 bases between. This CDR3 contains 15 residues. CDR1 MGHRA and CDR2 YSYEKL come from the germline V gene. CDR3 nucleotides: TGCGCCAGCAGCCAAGATCTGTCCACAGATCAGCCCCAGCATTTT. This sequence encodes CASSQDLSTDQPQHF.